Sequencing of this T cell receptor beta chain was carried out in a study of cytomegalovirus exposure and HLA in healthy donors. With respect to this clone: The antigen remains undetermined.

Study-level points and caveats: Among the CMV-associated chains, three were confirmed in vitro as specific for CMV antigens.

CDR1 and CDR2 (germline): SGHKS, YYEKEE (reference sequence). The V end was cut by 0 bases, the J end by 2 bases, with 12 bases between. The CDR3 extends over 15 amino acids. 60 Vbeta and 13 Jbeta primers were used in PCR. Using immunoSEQ multiplex PCR, the repertoire was profiled, and TCRdb retains in-frame clones only, with some absent. The sample lists over 100,000 clones; under 90% were seen once. Specimen: PBMCs. This receptor was taken from a woman aged 25 to 39 in good health and CMV-seronegative. This rearrangement joins TRBV5-5 to TRBJ2-7; D possibly corresponds to TRBD1 (5 bases). CDR3 DNA: TGTGCCAGCAGCTTGGAGGGGTCTATAACCTACGAGCAGTACTTC. It yields the protein CASSLEGSITYEQYF. Complete variable domain (other parts from reference TRBV5-5 and TRBJ2-7): DAGVTQSPTHLIKTRGQQVTLRCSPISGHKSVSWYQQVLGQGPQFIFQYYEKEERGRGNFPDRFSARQFPNYSSELNVNALLLGDSALYLCASSLEGSITYEQYFGPGTRLTVT.